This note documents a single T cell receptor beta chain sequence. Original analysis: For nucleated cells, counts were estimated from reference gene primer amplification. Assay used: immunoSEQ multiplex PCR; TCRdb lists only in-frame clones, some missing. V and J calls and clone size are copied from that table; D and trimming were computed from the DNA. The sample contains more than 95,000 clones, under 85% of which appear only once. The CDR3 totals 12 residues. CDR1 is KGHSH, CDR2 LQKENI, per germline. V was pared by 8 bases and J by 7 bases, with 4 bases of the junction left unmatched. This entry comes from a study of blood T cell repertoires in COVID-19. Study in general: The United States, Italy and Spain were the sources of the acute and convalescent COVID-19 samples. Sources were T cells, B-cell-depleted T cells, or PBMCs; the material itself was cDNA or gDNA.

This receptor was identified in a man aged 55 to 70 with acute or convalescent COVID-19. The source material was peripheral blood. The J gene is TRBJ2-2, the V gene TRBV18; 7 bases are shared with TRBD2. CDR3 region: CASATSVGELFF. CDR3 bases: TGTGCCAGCGCCACTAGCGTCGGGGAGCTGTTTTTT.